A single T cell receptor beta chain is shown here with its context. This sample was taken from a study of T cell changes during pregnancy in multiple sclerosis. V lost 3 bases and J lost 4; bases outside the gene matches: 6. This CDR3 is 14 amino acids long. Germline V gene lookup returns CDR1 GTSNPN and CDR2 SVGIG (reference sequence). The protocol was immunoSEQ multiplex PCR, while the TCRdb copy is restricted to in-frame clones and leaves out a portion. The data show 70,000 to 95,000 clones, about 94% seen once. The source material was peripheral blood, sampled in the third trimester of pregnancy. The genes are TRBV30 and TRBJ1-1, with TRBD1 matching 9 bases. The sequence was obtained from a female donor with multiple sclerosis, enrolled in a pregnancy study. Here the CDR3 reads CAWRKQGAGTEAFF. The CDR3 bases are TGTGCCTGGAGGAAACAGGGGGCGGGCACTGAAGCTTTCTTT.